These 13 T cell receptor beta chains were all obtained from the same sample, sequenced in a study of cytomegalovirus exposure and HLA in healthy donors. Vbeta (60) and Jbeta (13) primers were used in the PCR. The assay was immunoSEQ multiplex PCR, and TCRdb's table has in-frame clones only and misses some. The profile shows approximately 83,000 clones, more than 70% of them singletons. The sequenced sample was PBMCs. These receptor sequences come from a man aged 18 to 35 in good health and CMV-seronegative.

A few counts support this clone. V is TRBV19 and J is TRBJ1-1; no clear D. V dropped 2 bases and J dropped 1 base, with 8 bases sitting between them. Germline V gene lookup returns CDR1 LNHDA and CDR2 SQIVND (reference sequence). The CDR3 totals 14 residues. CDR3 sequence reads: CASSIQVRNTEAFF. The CDR3 region has the DNA TGTGCCAGTAGTATACAGGTAAGGAACACTGAAGCTTTCTTT. The variable domain in full, with the rest retrieved from reference TRBV19 and TRBJ1-1, is DGGITQSPKYLFRKEGQNVTLSCEQNLNHDAMYWYRQDPGQGLRLIYYSQIVNDFQKGDIAEGYSVSREKKESFPLTVTSAQKNPTAFYLCASSIQVRNTEAFFGQGTRLTVV.

The chain has TRBV9 and TRBJ1-5; D is possibly TRBD1 (6 bases). The CDR3 is 15 residues long. V gave up 0 bases and J gave up 4 bases, with 11 bases separating them. The germline CDR1 and CDR2 sequences are SGDLS and YYNGEE. The CDR3 DNA is TGTGCCAGCAGCGTAGGAGGGGGTGCAAATCAGCCCCAGCATTTT. Its protein is CASSVGGGANQPQHF.

This chain connects TRBV2 to TRBJ2-5, with TRBD1 matching 9 bases. The CDR3 has 16 residues. V dropped 6 bases and J dropped 5; count of bases not matched to a gene: 13. Germline V gene lookup returns CDR1 SNHLY and CDR2 FYNNEI. The CDR3 nucleotides read TGTGCCAGCAGGGGAGGGGATACAGGGGGCTGGGAGACCCAGTACTTC. This gives the protein CASRGGDTGGWETQYF.

This chain links TRBV18 with TRBJ1-2, with 8 bases identical to TRBD1. Losses at the gene ends were 4 bases for V and 5 bases for J; bases not matched to a gene: 6. The CDR3 consists of 14 residues. Germline-derived CDR1 and CDR2 are KGHSH and LQKENI. CDR3 amino acids: CASSLDRAGYGYTF. The DNA of the CDR3 is TGTGCCAGCTCACTGGACAGGGCGGGGTATGGCTACACCTTC.

The rearrangement joins TRBV19 to TRBJ2-4; D unresolved. CDR3 size: 15 residues. Germline CDR1 reads LNHDA; CDR2 reads SQIVND (reference sequence). Trimming removed 4 bases at V and 6 bases at J, with 16 bases between. The CDR3: CASSSRDMWPNIQYF. The DNA of the CDR3 is TGTGCCAGTAGTAGTAGAGACATGTGGCCAAACATTCAGTACTTC.

The chain couples TRBV5-1 to TRBJ2-3; 8 positions agree with TRBD1. V gave up 6 bases and J gave up 6 bases; unmatched junction bases: 9. CDR3 length: 14 amino acids. Germline lookup yields CDR1 SGHRS and CDR2 YFSETQ. CDR3 sequence reads: CASTAGGGIDTQYF. CDR3 nucleotide sequence: TGCGCCAGCACCGCAGGGGGCGGCATCGATACGCAGTATTTT.

The chain uses TRBV2 and TRBJ1-2; D possibly corresponds to TRBD1 (5 bases). With 6 bases removed from V and 6 bases from J, the gap between germline ends came to 14 bases. CDR1 is SNHLY, CDR2 FYNNEI, per germline. This CDR3 is 13 amino acids long. The CDR3 DNA reads as TGTGCCAGCAGGCCGACAGTTTGGGATGGCTACACCTTC. It codes for CASRPTVWDGYTF.

This clone has just one count. This rearrangement joins TRBV5-6 to TRBJ2-1, with 11 bases that match TRBD1. The CDR3 has 16 residues. CDR1 SGHDT and CDR2 YYEEEE come from the germline V gene. With 4 bases clipped from V and 5 bases from J, the junction kept 8 bases outside the gene matches. In DNA, the CDR3 is TGTGCCAGCAGCCCTTCCTGGGACAGGGGGGACAATGAGCAGTTCTTC. As protein: CASSPSWDRGDNEQFF.

This clone has a single count. V usage is TRBV6-5 and J usage is TRBJ2-5; the D gene is possibly TRBD2 (7 bases). V was pared by 1 base and J by 7 bases, with 16 bases between. The CDR3 has 15 amino acids. The germline CDR1 and CDR2 sequences are MNHEY and SVGAGI. The CDR3 protein is CASSYYGGQYVTQYF. For the CDR3, the DNA is TGTGCCAGCAGTTACTACGGGGGGCAGTACGTGACCCAGTACTTC.

This clone appeared once. V usage is TRBV5-6 and J usage is TRBJ2-7; the match to TRBD1 covers 7 bases. J gave up 5 bases and V 4 bases, and 6 bases lay outside the gene matches. Germline CDR1 reads SGHDT; CDR2 reads YYEEEE. CDR3 length equals 13 residues. The CDR3 region is CASSLGTVHEQYF. The DNA for the CDR3 is TGTGCCAGCAGCCTCGGGACAGTCCACGAGCAGTACTTC.

The chain links TRBV27 to TRBJ1-6, with a tentative D call TRBD1 (5 bases). V was clipped by 3 bases and J by 5 bases, with 14 bases between them. The CDR3 length is 16 residues. Germline V lookup: CDR1 MNHEY, CDR2 SMNVEV (reference sequence). The CDR3 sequence is CASSFSAGSNNSPLHF. The CDR3 region has the DNA TGTGCCAGCAGTTTCTCGGCAGGGTCCAATAATTCACCCCTCCACTTT.

The chain employs TRBV2 and TRBJ1-6; D is undetermined. Germline V lookup: CDR1 SNHLY, CDR2 FYNNEI. V shed 8 bases and J shed 0 bases, with 11 bases lying between them. There are 15 residues in the CDR3. CDR3 DNA sequence: TGTGCCAGCTGTGTGGGCAGCTCCTATAATTCACCCCTCCACTTT. Its translation is CASCVGSSYNSPLHF.

The V gene is TRBV7-8, the J gene TRBJ1-1, with TRBD1 identical over 7 bases. Germline V gives CDR1 SGHVS, CDR2 FQNEAQ. V shed 5 bases, J shed 7 bases, and the junction held 1 base outside the gene matches. This CDR3 spans 11 amino acids. CDR3 DNA sequence: TGTGCCAGCAGCGACAGGGTTGAAGCTTTCTTT. As protein: CASSDRVEAFF. Combining the CDR3 with reference TRBV7-8 and TRBJ1-1 gives the whole variable domain GAGVSQSPRYKVAKRGQDVALRCDPISGHVSLFWYQQALGQGPEFLTYFQNEAQLDKSGLPSDRFFAERPEGSVSTLKIQRTQQEDSAVYLCASSDRVEAFFGQGTRLTVV.